Listed below are T cell receptor beta chains from one sample, sequenced in a study of T-cell memory formation after mild COVID-19. TCRdb processed the 5' RACE reads anew with MiXCR; each CDR3 protein has one entry. The sample yields about 320,000 distinct CDR3 sequences, roughly an eighth seen once. Sequencing was performed on PBMCs or a T cell subset sorted from them (not recorded which). The receptors stem from a young man who had mild COVID-19 (a few samples of this study predate the infection). Cell type and time point are not known. Both conserved end residues are part of each CDR3. A D gene is named only where the DNA matches it firmly. Not all rows give a size; the values are once, few, many and, for expanded clones, a class.

clone_size j_call d_call v_call cdr3_nt cdr3_aa
few TRBJ1-5 - TRBV6-1 TGTGCCAGCAGAACGGGAGACTACATAAGCAATCAGCCCCAGCATTTT CASRTGDYISNQPQHF
few TRBJ2-2 - TRBV7-9 TGTGCCAGCAGCTTTGAGTTCGGGGAGCTGTTTTTT CASSFEFGELFF
many TRBJ2-1 TRBD1 TRBV28 TGTGCCAGCCTTTCAGGGGGCGTGGGAAACAATGAGCAGTTCTTC CASLSGGVGNNEQFF
few TRBJ2-1 - TRBV4-2 TGTGCCAGCAGCCAGCCCGGGACCCGCTACAATGAGCAGTTCTTC CASSQPGTRYNEQFF
few TRBJ2-7 - TRBV5-1 TGCGCCAGCAGCTTGGAGACAGGGAGGCCCTACGAGCAGTACTTC CASSLETGRPYEQYF
few TRBJ2-2 - TRBV24-1 TGTGCCACCAGTGATTTTTTCGGGGGGAACACCGGGGAGCTGTTTTTT CATSDFFGGNTGELFF
- TRBJ2-3 TRBD2 TRBV20-1 TGCAGTGCTTCTAGACTAGCGTTTTCCACAGATACGCAGTATTTT CSASRLAFSTDTQYF
- TRBJ2-7 - TRBV11-3 TGTGCCAGCAGCTTAAGCAGGGACAACTCCTACGAGCAGTACTTC CASSLSRDNSYEQYF
few TRBJ1-1 - TRBV15 TGTGCCACCAGTCCGAATATGCTGAACACTGAAGCTTTCTTT CATSPNMLNTEAFF
few TRBJ2-7 - TRBV9 TGTGCCAGCAGCGTAGGGCAGGGTAGTGGCGAGCAGTACTTC CASSVGQGSGEQYF
- TRBJ2-6 - TRBV12-3/TRBV12-4 TGTGCCAGCAGTTTCAGGGGAGGACTTGGGGCCAACGTCCTGACTTTC CASSFRGGLGANVLTF
- TRBJ2-5 - TRBV7-2 TGTGCCAGCAGCTTAAGACGGACCGAAGAGACCCAGTACTTC CASSLRRTEETQYF
- TRBJ2-3 TRBD2 TRBV6-2/TRBV6-3 TGTGCCAGCAGTTGGTCACTAGCGGGGGGCACAGATACGCAGTATTTT CASSWSLAGGTDTQYF
- TRBJ2-3 - TRBV24-1 TGTGCCACTTCGACAGCCGGGGAGAGCGATACGCAGTATTTT CATSTAGESDTQYF
- TRBJ1-6 - TRBV20-1 TGCAGTGCTATGGGGGACTATAATTCACCCCTCCACTTT CSAMGDYNSPLHF
few TRBJ2-5 - TRBV7-9 TGTGCCAGCAGCCCGCCAAGGGCCAGGTCATCTGAGAAGACCCAGTACTTC CASSPPRARSSEKTQYF
- TRBJ1-2 - TRBV24-1 TGTGCCACCAGTGACCGTGACAGGACCAACTATGGCTACACCTTC CATSDRDRTNYGYTF
- TRBJ1-4 - TRBV6-5 TGTGCCAGCAGTTCGGGGATGAGGGTGGGGGAAAAACTGTTTTTT CASSSGMRVGEKLFF
many TRBJ2-3 - TRBV5-5 TGTGCCAGCAGCTTGGACGGCGGGGATGCGCAGTATTTT CASSLDGGDAQYF
few TRBJ1-5 - TRBV5-5 TGTGCCAGCAGCTTGGTGGCGCGGGAAGAGGGCAACCAGCCCCAGCATTTT CASSLVAREEGNQPQHF
few TRBJ2-6 - TRBV7-6 TGTGCCAGCAGCTTAGATGGCAGCAGGACTTCTGGGGCCAACGTCCTGACTTTC CASSLDGSRTSGANVLTF
few TRBJ2-5 - TRBV12-3/TRBV12-4 TGTGCCAGCAGCCTCGGGAGCCTCGAAGAGACCCAGTACTTC CASSLGSLEETQYF
few TRBJ1-3 - TRBV3-1 TGTGCCAGCAGCCAAGAACTTGGGTCTGGAAACACCATATATTTT CASSQELGSGNTIYF
- TRBJ1-2 TRBD1 TRBV7-6 TGTGCCAGCAGCGGATACAGGGGAACGGGCTACACCTTC CASSGYRGTGYTF
few TRBJ1-6 - TRBV6-5 TGTGCCAGCAGTTACTTCGGAACCTCTTATAATTCACCCCTCCACTTT CASSYFGTSYNSPLHF
- TRBJ1-2 - TRBV29-1 TGCAGCGTTGAGGCCGGGGCGTGGGGCTACACCTTC CSVEAGAWGYTF
- TRBJ2-5 - TRBV6-2/TRBV6-3 TGTGCCAGCGTCGGAGCGTCAGGGACCCAGTACTTC CASVGASGTQYF
- TRBJ2-3 - TRBV7-9 TGTGCCAGCAGCCGGTCCCCGGATACGCAGTATTTT CASSRSPDTQYF
- TRBJ2-7 - TRBV4-1 TGCGCCAGCAGCCAAAGCTACGAGCAGTACTTC CASSQSYEQYF
- TRBJ1-4 - TRBV4-1 TGCGCCAGCAGCCAAGTAAGGGAAAAACTGTTTTTT CASSQVREKLFF
- TRBJ2-3 TRBD2 TRBV7-2 TGTGCCAGCAGCTTAGTAGGCGGGGGGGACACAGATACGCAGTATTTT CASSLVGGGDTDTQYF
- TRBJ2-3 - TRBV7-9 TGTGCCAGCAGCTCTAGAGTCCGCTTGAACGTGGGGACCACCACAGATACGCAGTATTTT CASSSRVRLNVGTTTDTQYF
- TRBJ2-1 - TRBV6-5 TGTGCCAGCAGTACCCCCGGGATTGAGCAGTTCTTC CASSTPGIEQFF
few TRBJ1-2 TRBD1 TRBV9 TGTGCCAGCAGCGGGACAGGGAAAACCTTTGGCTACACCTTC CASSGTGKTFGYTF
- TRBJ2-2 TRBD2 TRBV9 TGTGCCAGCAGCGTACTAGCGGGGGGGAACACCGGGGAGCTGTTTTTT CASSVLAGGNTGELFF
many TRBJ2-3 - TRBV6-6 TGTGCCAGCAGTCCTATTGGCACAGATACGCAGTATTTT CASSPIGTDTQYF